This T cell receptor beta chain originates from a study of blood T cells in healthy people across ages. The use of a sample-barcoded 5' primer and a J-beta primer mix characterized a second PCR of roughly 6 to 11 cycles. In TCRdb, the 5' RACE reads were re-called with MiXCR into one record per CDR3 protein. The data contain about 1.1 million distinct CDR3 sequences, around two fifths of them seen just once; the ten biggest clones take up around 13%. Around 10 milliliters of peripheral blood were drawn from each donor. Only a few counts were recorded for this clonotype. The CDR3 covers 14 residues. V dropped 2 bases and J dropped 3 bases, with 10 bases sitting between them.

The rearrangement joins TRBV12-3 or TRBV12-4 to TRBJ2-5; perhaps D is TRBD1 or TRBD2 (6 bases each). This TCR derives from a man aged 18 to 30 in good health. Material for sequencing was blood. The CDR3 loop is CASSLWGAEETQYF. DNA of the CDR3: TGTGCCAGCAGTTTATGGGGGGCCGAAGAGACCCAGTACTTC.